The rows below give T cell receptor beta chains drawn from one sample of a study of cytomegalovirus exposure and HLA in healthy donors. Sequencing was performed with immunoSEQ multiplex PCR; in TCRdb, only in-frame clones are kept and a portion is missing. The table includes some 44,000 clones, 40% to 60% detected once. Material for sequencing was PBMCs. The source of these receptors is a human donor in good health. Each CDR3 is given with its conserved first and last residue. Fields, in order: V gene, J gene, clone size, CDR3 protein. The size entry is marked missing in some rows and otherwise reads once, few, many or a size class.

TRBV28,TRBJ1-1,NA,CASSEMGAAMNTEAFF
TRBV19,TRBJ2-4,NA,CASSRGQQIKNIQYF
TRBV28,TRBJ1-2,NA,CASSPGQVRLYGYTF
TRBV7-9,TRBJ2-5,few,CASSLLAGGSETQYF
TRBV6-5,TRBJ1-5,many,CASRLDSNQPQHF
TRBV29-1,TRBJ2-1,NA,CSVELFNEQFF
TRBV25-1,TRBJ1-1,few,CASSPPGGSPEAFF
TRBV9,TRBJ2-7,few,CASSVEAGASYEQYF
TRBV11-2,TRBJ2-6,NA,CASSFGHSGANVLTF
TRBV19,TRBJ2-3,NA,CASARTSLITDTQYF
TRBV5-1,TRBJ1-6,NA,CASSLSTDSNSPLHF
TRBV28,TRBJ1-5,NA,CASRGGQHNQPQHF
TRBV6-5,TRBJ1-1,NA,CASSYRQGRAFF
TRBV7-8,TRBJ2-6,NA,CASSFMSVSGANVLTF
TRBV19,TRBJ2-6,NA,CASSWAQTGANVLTF
TRBV11-1,TRBJ1-2,NA,CASSLTDRPNYGYTF
TRBV5-1,TRBJ2-1,NA,CASSLVVTGAYNEQFF
TRBV7-9,TRBJ1-2,NA,CASSLWGQGALGYTF
TRBV5-1,TRBJ1-4,NA,CASSLSGLNEKLFF
TRBV6-5,TRBJ2-1,NA,CASSYKPGLAWDEQFF
TRBV7-2,TRBJ1-2,few,CASSLAGGRTF
TRBV4-3,TRBJ1-5,NA,CASSQGWGRGNQPQHF
TRBV28,TRBJ1-5,NA,CASSFRVVNQPQHF
TRBV5-4,TRBJ1-1,NA,CASSSQGAANTEAFF
TRBV9,TRBJ1-1,NA,CASSVSTGGYTEAFF
TRBV5-1,TRBJ2-7,few,CASSLAETGAYEQYF
TRBV27,TRBJ2-6,NA,CATGSGGAGANVLTF
TRBV6-5,TRBJ2-7,NA,CASSYGGLVYYEQYF
TRBV2,TRBJ1-6,NA,CASSEAVRSPLHF
TRBV10-3,NA,NA,CAISNPGQSSYEQYF
TRBV6-4,TRBJ2-7,many,CASSDSSDTLSYEQYF
TRBV6-6,TRBJ1-5,NA,CASRTGKGNQPQHF
TRBV19,TRBJ2-2,few,CASTPGNRGRVGELFF
TRBV5-6,TRBJ2-1,NA,CASSELGLAGDGFNEQFF
TRBV7-9,TRBJ2-2,NA,CASSLGPQSTGELFF
TRBV6-6,TRBJ1-2,NA,CASSDGQGARGYTF
TRBV4-1,TRBJ2-3,NA,CASSQDSGTSGRTDTQYF
TRBV13,TRBJ2-1,NA,CASSPFPGTEEDVNEQFF
TRBV30,TRBJ2-3,NA,CAGDLSTDTQYF
TRBV7-2,TRBJ2-7,NA,CASSPLDRAYEQYF
TRBV4-3,TRBJ2-7,few,CASSQANSGGYEQYF
TRBV5-6,TRBJ2-3,NA,CASSVAGTDTQYF
TRBV4-2,TRBJ1-4,NA,CASSQETGTGGEKLFF
TRBV6-6,TRBJ1-5,once,CASSYSGQGIGPQHF